A selection of T cell receptor beta chains follows, all from one sample in a study of T cells in Graves' hyperthyroidism and ophthalmopathy. TCRdb reanalysed the multiplex PCR reads using MiXCR and keeps one entry per CDR3 protein. The table has approximately 420,000 distinct CDR3 sequences, 14% to 15% seen once. Sequencing used blood. These receptors all come from a woman aged 25 to 39 with Graves' hyperthyroidism. Both conserved end residues are trimmed from each CDR3. Clone size is not always given. Where it is, it says once, few, many or a class for expanded clones.

J | size | V | CDR3
TRBJ2-3 | few | TRBV27 | ATLGARQSGAQY
TRBJ2-1 | NA | TRBV9 | ASSLGGGISYNEQF
TRBJ2-2 | few | TRBV4-1 | ASSPLRDYLAGELF
TRBJ2-3 | many | TRBV2 | ASSEFPTSGTDTQY
TRBJ2-4 | few | TRBV7-9 | ASSLATGAKNIQY
TRBJ1-2 | few | TRBV28 | ASSFRGETYGYT
TRBJ2-5 | NA | TRBV7-9 | ASNIGRAETQY
TRBJ1-1 | many | TRBV6-5 | ASSYSGSLNTEAF
TRBJ2-1 | few | TRBV10-3 | AISPGLAVSYNEQF
TRBJ2-1 | many | TRBV7-2 | ASSLAAQRERNEQF
TRBJ2-3 | many | TRBV7-3 | ASSLASRSDTQY
TRBJ2-1 | NA | TRBV28 | ASSLSGLAGGREQF
TRBJ1-5 | many | TRBV28 | ASISRVIGPQH
TRBJ1-2 | NA | TRBV5-1 | ASSLGGQGASDYGYT
TRBJ2-7 | NA | TRBV20-1 | SVQSRGYEQY
TRBJ2-5 | few | TRBV6-5 | ASSYSTTGGQETQY
TRBJ2-2 | many | TRBV12-3/TRBV12-4 | ASTIVGDTGELF
TRBJ2-7 | NA | TRBV27 | ASSFLVGSGSEYEQY
TRBJ2-7 | few | TRBV15 | ATSRDSAGEQY
TRBJ1-5 | many | TRBV24-1 | ATSGTAYQPQH
TRBJ1-4 | many | TRBV5-1 | ASSLQSRLGDEKLF
TRBJ2-1 | many | TRBV20-1 | SARDLRGTGGSYNEQF
TRBJ1-1 | many | TRBV6-1 | ASSRQGMNTEAF
TRBJ1-4 | many | TRBV12-3/TRBV12-4 | ASSPTTGGSEKLF
TRBJ2-1 | many | TRBV28 | ASMVSGDYNEQF
TRBJ2-5 | many | TRBV2 | ASSATGARQETQY
TRBJ2-7 | NA | TRBV28 | ASREEPYEQY
TRBJ1-1 | many | TRBV7-3 | ASSPQTGGEAF
TRBJ1-2 | few | TRBV19 | ASSAKDGGYT
TRBJ2-5 | few | TRBV4-2 | ASSQDPGQGGRETQY
TRBJ1-1 | few | TRBV20-1 | SAPDGGRLTEAF
TRBJ2-5 | NA | TRBV6-1 | ASRGRETQY
TRBJ1-5 | NA | TRBV19 | ASSPFPGGVGGNQPQH
TRBJ1-6 | NA | TRBV6-2/TRBV6-3 | ASTLSGQLGQWFH
TRBJ1-4 | NA | TRBV12-3/TRBV12-4 | ASSFGTPNEKLF
TRBJ1-2 | few | TRBV14 | ASSPRTGGYGYT
TRBJ2-3 | many | TRBV3-1 | ASSQASGIDTQY
TRBJ1-3 | many | TRBV3-1 | ASSQRSAYSGNTIY
TRBJ2-7 | many | TRBV12-3/TRBV12-4 | ASSFSAGVYEQY
TRBJ2-4 | NA | TRBV7-2 | ASSSNSGGRDIQY